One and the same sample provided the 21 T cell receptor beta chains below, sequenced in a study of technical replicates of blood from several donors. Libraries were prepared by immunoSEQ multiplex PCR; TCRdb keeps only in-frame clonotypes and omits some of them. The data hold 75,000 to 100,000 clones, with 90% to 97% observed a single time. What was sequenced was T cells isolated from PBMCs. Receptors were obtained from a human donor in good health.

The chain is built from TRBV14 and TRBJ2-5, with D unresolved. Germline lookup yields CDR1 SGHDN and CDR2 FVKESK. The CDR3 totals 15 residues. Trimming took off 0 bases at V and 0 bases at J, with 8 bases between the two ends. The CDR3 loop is CASSQEGAYQETQYF. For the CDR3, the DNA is TGTGCCAGCAGCCAAGAAGGAGCGTACCAAGAGACCCAGTACTTC. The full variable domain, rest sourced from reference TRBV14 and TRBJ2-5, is EAGVTQFPSHSVIEKGQTVTLRCDPISGHDNLYWYRRVMGKEIKFLLHFVKESKQDESGMPNNRFLAERTGGTYSTLKVQPAELEDSGVYFCASSQEGAYQETQYFGPGTRLLVL.

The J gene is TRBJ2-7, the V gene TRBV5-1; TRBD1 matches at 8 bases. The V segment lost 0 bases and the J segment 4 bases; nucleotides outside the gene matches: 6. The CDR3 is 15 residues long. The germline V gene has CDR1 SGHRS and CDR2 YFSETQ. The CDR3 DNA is TGCGCCAGCAGCTTGGGAGGGACAGGAGTATACGAGCAGTACTTC. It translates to CASSLGGTGVYEQYF.

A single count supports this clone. Here the CDR3 reads CASSLGPGYQPQHF. DNA of the CDR3: TGTGCCAGCAGCTTAGGGCCAGGCTATCAGCCCCAGCATTTT. The V call is TRBV7-2, the J call TRBJ1-5; no reliable D call. The CDR3 covers 14 residues. Germline CDR1 reads SGHTA; CDR2 reads FQGNSA. V lost 1 base, J lost 5 bases, and 9 bases lay in between.

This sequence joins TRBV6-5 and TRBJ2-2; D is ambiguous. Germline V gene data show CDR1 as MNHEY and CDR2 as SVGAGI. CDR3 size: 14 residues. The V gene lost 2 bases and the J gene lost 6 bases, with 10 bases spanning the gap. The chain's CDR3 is CASSYANLPGELFF. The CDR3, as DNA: TGTGCCAGCAGTTACGCGAACCTGCCCGGGGAGCTGTTTTTT.

This CDR3 is CASSVGEEYYGYTF. The CDR3 bases are TGTGCCAGCAGCGTAGGCGAGGAGTACTATGGCTACACCTTC. J is TRBJ1-2 and V is TRBV9; D is unclear. Trimming removed 0 bases from V and 3 bases from J, with 9 bases in between. The CDR3 consists of 14 residues. Per germline, CDR1 SGDLS and CDR2 YYNGEE.

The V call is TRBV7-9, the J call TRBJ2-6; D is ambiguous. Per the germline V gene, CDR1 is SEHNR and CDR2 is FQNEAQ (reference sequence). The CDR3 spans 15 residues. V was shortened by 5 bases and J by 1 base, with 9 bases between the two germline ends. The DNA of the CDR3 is TGTGCCAGCAGCGAATTCAGATCTGGGGCCAACGTCCTGACTTTC. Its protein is CASSEFRSGANVLTF.

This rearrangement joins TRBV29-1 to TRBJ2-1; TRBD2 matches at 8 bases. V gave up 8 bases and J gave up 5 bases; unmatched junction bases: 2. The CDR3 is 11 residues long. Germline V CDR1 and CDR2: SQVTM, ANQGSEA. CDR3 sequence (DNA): TGCAGCACCGGGGGGGACAATGAGCAGTTCTTC. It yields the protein CSTGGDNEQFF.

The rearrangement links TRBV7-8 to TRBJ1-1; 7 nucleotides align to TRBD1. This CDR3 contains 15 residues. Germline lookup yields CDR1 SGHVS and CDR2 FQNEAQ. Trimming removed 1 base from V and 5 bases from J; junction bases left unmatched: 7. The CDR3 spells CASSLGWDSPTEAFF. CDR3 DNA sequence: TGTGCCAGCAGCTTAGGGTGGGACAGCCCGACTGAAGCTTTCTTT.

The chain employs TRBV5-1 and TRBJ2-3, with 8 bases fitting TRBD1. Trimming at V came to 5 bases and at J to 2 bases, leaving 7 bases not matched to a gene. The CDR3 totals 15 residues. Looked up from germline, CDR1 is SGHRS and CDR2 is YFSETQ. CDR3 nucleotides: TGCGCCAGCAGTCGCCAGGGGGCTGACACAGATACGCAGTATTTT. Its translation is CASSRQGADTDTQYF.

The CDR3 DNA sequence: TGTGCCAGCAGCTTAACGGGCAGGTCTAACTATGGCTACACCTTC. Translating it yields CASSLTGRSNYGYTF. The chain joins TRBV7-3 to TRBJ1-2; the D is unclear. The CDR3 runs 15 residues. V was pared by 0 bases and J by 0 bases, with 8 bases between. From germline, CDR1 is SGHTA and CDR2 FQGTGA.

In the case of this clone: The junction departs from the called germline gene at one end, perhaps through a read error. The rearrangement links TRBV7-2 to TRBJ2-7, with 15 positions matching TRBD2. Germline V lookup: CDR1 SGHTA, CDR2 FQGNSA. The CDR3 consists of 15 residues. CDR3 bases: TGTGCCAGCAGCTTCGAAGGGACTAGCGGGAGGCCCGGCGGCTTC. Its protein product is CASSFEGTSGRPGGF.

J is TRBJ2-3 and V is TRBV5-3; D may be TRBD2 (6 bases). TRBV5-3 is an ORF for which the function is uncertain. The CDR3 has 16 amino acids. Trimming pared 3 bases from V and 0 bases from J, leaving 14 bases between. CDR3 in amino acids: CARSSLGSGSTDTQYF. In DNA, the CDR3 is TGTGCCAGAAGCTCCCTGGGTAGCGGTAGCACAGATACGCAGTATTTT.

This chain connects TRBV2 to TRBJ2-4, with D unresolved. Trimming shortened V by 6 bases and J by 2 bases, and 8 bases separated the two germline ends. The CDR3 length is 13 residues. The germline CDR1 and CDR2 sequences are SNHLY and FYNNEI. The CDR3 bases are TGTGCCAGCAGCGCGGTTTCCAAAAACATTCAGTACTTC. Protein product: CASSAVSKNIQYF.

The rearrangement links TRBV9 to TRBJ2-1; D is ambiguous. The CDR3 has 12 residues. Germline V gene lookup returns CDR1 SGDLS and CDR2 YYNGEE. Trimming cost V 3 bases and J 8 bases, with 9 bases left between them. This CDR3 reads CASSASLYEQFF. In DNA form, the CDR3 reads TGTGCCAGCAGCGCTTCGTTATATGAGCAGTTCTTC.

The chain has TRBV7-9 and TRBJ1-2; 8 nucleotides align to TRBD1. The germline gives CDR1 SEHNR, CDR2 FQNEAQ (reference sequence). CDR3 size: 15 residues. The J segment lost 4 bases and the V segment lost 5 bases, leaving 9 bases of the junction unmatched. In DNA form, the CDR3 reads TGTGCCAGCAGCGACTTGGACAGGGCGGGCTATGGCTACACCTTC. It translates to CASSDLDRAGYGYTF. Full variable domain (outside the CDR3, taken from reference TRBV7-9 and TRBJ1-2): DTGVSQNPRHKITKRGQNVTFRCDPISEHNRLYWYRQTLGQGPEFLTYFQNEAQLEKSRLLSDRFSAERPKGSFSTLEIQRTEQGDSAMYLCASSDLDRAGYGYTFGSGTRLTVV.

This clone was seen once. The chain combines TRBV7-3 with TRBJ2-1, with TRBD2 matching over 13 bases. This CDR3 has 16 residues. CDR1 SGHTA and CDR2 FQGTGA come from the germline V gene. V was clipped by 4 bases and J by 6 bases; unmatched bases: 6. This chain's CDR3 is CASSWTSGSPSNEQFF. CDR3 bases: TGTGCCAGCAGCTGGACTAGCGGGAGCCCCTCCAATGAGCAGTTCTTC. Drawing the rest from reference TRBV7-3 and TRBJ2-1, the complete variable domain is GAGVSQTPSNKVTEKGKYVELRCDPISGHTALYWYRQSLGQGPEFLIYFQGTGAADDSGLPNDRFFAVRPEGSVSTLKIQRTERGDSAVYLCASSWTSGSPSNEQFFGPGTRLTVL.

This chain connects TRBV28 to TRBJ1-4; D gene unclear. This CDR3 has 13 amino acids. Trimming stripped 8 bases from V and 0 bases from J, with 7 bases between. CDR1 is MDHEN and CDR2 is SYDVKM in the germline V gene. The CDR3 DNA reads TGTGCCAGCCGAGACTCAACTAATGAAAAACTGTTTTTT. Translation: CASRDSTNEKLFF.

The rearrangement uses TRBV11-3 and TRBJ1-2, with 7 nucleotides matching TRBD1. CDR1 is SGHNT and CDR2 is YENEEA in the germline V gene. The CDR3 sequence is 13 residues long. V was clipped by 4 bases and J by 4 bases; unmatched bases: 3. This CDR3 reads CASSSGGSYGYTF. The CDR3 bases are TGTGCCAGCAGCTCAGGGGGTTCCTATGGCTACACCTTC. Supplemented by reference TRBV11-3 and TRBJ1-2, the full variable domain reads EAGVVQSPRYKIIEKKQPVAFWCNPISGHNTLYWYLQNLGQGPELLIRYENEEAVDDSQLPKDRFSAERLKGVDSTLKIQPAELGDSAVYLCASSSGGSYGYTFGSGTRLTVV.

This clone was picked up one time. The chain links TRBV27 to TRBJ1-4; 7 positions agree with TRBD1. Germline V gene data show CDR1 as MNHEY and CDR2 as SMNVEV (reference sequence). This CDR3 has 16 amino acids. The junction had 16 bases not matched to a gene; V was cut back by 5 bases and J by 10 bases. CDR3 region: CASSGRTEGARGKLFF. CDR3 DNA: TGTGCCAGCAGTGGAAGGACAGAGGGGGCTCGAGGAAAACTGTTTTTT. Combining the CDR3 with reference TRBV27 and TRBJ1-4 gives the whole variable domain EAQVTQNPRYLITVTGKKLTVTCSQNMNHEYMSWYRQDPGLGLRQIYYSMNVEVTDKGDVPEGYKVSRKEKRNFPLILESPSPNQTSLYFCASSGRTEGARGKLFFGSGTQLSVL.

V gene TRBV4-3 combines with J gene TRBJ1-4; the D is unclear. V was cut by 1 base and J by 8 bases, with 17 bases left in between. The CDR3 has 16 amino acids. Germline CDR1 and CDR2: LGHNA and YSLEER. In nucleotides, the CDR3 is TGCGCCAGCAGCCAAGTTATTGGGCGGGTAGGAGAAAAACTGTTTTTT. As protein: CASSQVIGRVGEKLFF.

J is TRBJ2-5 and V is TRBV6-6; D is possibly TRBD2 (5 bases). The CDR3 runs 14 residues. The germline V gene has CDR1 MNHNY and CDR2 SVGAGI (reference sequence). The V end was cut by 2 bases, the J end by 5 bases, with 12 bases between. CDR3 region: CASSYQFGEETQYF. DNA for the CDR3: TGTGCCAGCAGTTACCAGTTTGGGGAGGAGACCCAGTACTTC.